Below are 29 T cell receptor beta chains sequenced from a single sample in a study of blood T cell repertoires in COVID-19. Profiled with immunoSEQ multiplex PCR; TCRdb holds only in-frame clones, not every one. The sample includes 80,000 to 100,000 clones, over 65% of them seen just once. The sample comprised peripheral blood. The receptors originated from a man in his 70s with COVID-19, enrolled during active disease.

The gene calls are TRBV3-1 (or the pseudogene TRBV3-2) and TRBJ2-7, with 9 bases that match TRBD1. The junction had 15 bases not matched to a gene; V was cut back by 3 bases and J by 6 bases. Germline V gives CDR1 LGHDT, CDR2 YNNKEL (reference sequence). The CDR3 is made up of 17 amino acids. The CDR3 is CASSQGKIQGAPREQYF. The CDR3 DNA reads as TGTGCCAGCAGCCAGGGAAAGATACAGGGGGCCCCCCGCGAGCAGTACTTC.

The rearrangement joins TRBV27 to TRBJ2-1; 10 nucleotides align to TRBD2. CDR3 length: 16 amino acids. Germline V gene sequence: CDR1 MNHEY, CDR2 SMNVEV (reference sequence). The J segment lost 7 bases and the V segment lost 4 bases, leaving 10 bases of the junction unmatched. CDR3 in amino acids: CASSWLGSGRGNEQFF. The CDR3, as DNA: TGTGCCAGCAGTTGGCTGGGGAGCGGGAGGGGAAATGAGCAGTTCTTC.

In its sample, this clone was seen once. This chain joins TRBV24-1 and TRBJ1-2; 7 bases map to TRBD1. Germline loops: CDR1 KGHDR, CDR2 SFDVKD. V trimming: 4 bases; J trimming: 8 bases; junction bases outside the gene matches: 6. This CDR3 has 13 amino acids. This CDR3 is CATSDETGIGYTF. The DNA of the CDR3 is TGTGCCACCAGTGACGAGACAGGGATAGGCTACACCTTC.

On this clone itself: One end of the junction is discordant with germline, which a read error may explain. The chain employs TRBV28 and TRBJ1-5; a possible D gene is TRBD1 (5 bases). This CDR3 comprises 11 residues. The germline V gene encodes CDR1 MDHEN and CDR2 SYDVKM. The CDR3 DNA follows: TGTGCCAGCAGTTTAAGGGGTCTCACGGATTTT. Amino acid sequence: CASSLRGLTDF.

The chain combines TRBV5-1 with TRBJ2-5; TRBD1 agrees at 8 bases. The CDR3 consists of 14 residues. The ends lost 2 bases at V and 1 base at J; junction bases unmatched: 1. Germline loops: CDR1 SGHRS, CDR2 YFSETQ. The CDR3 DNA is TGCGCCAGCAGCTTTGGGACAGGCCAAGAGACCCAGTACTTC. This translates into CASSFGTGQETQYF.

The rearrangement links TRBV10-3 to TRBJ2-3, with 7 positions matching TRBD1. The CDR3 sequence is 18 residues long. Germline V lookup: CDR1 ENHRY, CDR2 SYGVKD. The ends lost 8 bases at V and 3 bases at J; junction bases unmatched: 20. CDR3 DNA: TGTGCCATCGGGGGACAGCCCTTAGGACCGGCCACGACAGATACGCAGTATTTT. Amino acid sequence: CAIGGQPLGPATTDTQYF.

The chain employs TRBV5-1 and TRBJ2-3, with D perhaps matching TRBD1 (5 bases). CDR1 and CDR2 (germline): SGHRS, YFSETQ. V gave up 5 bases and J gave up 0 bases, with 7 bases separating them. This CDR3 contains 13 residues. The CDR3 DNA reads as TGCGCCAGCAGGCCAGGGAGCACAGATACGCAGTATTTT. Its protein product is CASRPGSTDTQYF.

This clone was seen only a few times. This chain uses TRBV4-3 with TRBJ2-2, with 11 positions matching TRBD2. The CDR3 loop spans 17 amino acids. Germline V gene sequence: CDR1 LGHNA, CDR2 YSLEER. V gave up 4 bases and J gave up 2 bases; unmatched junction bases: 6. The CDR3 DNA reads TGCGCCAGCAGCCGATATACTAGCGGGAGAAACACCGGGGAGCTGTTTTTT. It specifies CASSRYTSGRNTGELFF.

The rearrangement joins TRBV28 to TRBJ2-5; no clear D gene. Germline V lookup: CDR1 MDHEN, CDR2 SYDVKM. The CDR3 is 14 residues long. Trimming left V 1 base short and J 4 bases short, with 10 bases between. The CDR3 DNA sequence: TGTGCCAGCAGTTTATTGAGTATCGGAGAGACCCAGTACTTC. The encoded protein is CASSLLSIGETQYF.

This chain uses TRBV13 with TRBJ2-2; D is possibly TRBD2 (5 bases). Germline V gene data show CDR1 as PRHDT and CDR2 as FYEKMQ (reference sequence). V lost 6 bases and J lost 6, with 14 bases in between. The CDR3 is 14 amino acids. CDR3 in DNA: TGTGCCAGCAGACTAGTTGTCGGATCCGGGGAGCTGTTTTTT. It translates to CASRLVVGSGELFF.

The chain carries TRBV11-2 and TRBJ2-2, with a possible D match to TRBD1 (6 bases). This CDR3 has 14 amino acids. Germline V gene sequence: CDR1 SGHAT, CDR2 FQNNGV. Between the trimmed V and J ends, which lost 8 bases and 6 bases, there was a span of 16 bases. Here the CDR3 reads CASGENRVAGELFF. CDR3 DNA: TGTGCCAGCGGGGAAAACAGGGTTGCCGGGGAGCTGTTTTTT.

This sequence joins TRBV28 and TRBJ2-3; 9 bases align to TRBD2. The V gene end was trimmed by 6 bases and the J gene end by 4 bases; junction bases not matched to a gene: 11. Germline V CDR1 and CDR2: MDHEN, SYDVKM. The CDR3 covers 16 residues. The CDR3 spells CASSISGSHLADTQYF. The DNA for the CDR3 is TGTGCCAGCAGCATTAGCGGGAGTCATTTGGCAGATACGCAGTATTTT.

This clone was recorded a few times. The V gene is TRBV5-6, the J gene TRBJ1-5; 9 bases are shared with TRBD1. Germline-derived CDR1 and CDR2 are SGHDT and YYEEEE. This CDR3 region has 16 residues. V was pared by 3 bases and J by 2 bases, with 6 bases of the junction left unmatched. CDR3: CASSWTGEGGNQPQHF. The DNA for the CDR3 is TGTGCCAGCAGCTGGACAGGGGAGGGTGGCAATCAGCCCCAGCATTTT.

This clone occurred once. The chain uses TRBV7-3 and TRBJ2-7; 12 nucleotides align to TRBD1. Germline V lookup: CDR1 SGHTA, CDR2 FQGTGA. The CDR3 spans 15 residues. V dropped 4 bases and J dropped 3; count of bases not matched to a gene: 4. The CDR3 spells CASSSGTGGVYEQYF. Here the CDR3 DNA reads TGTGCCAGCAGCTCGGGGACAGGGGGCGTCTACGAGCAGTACTTC.

The chain employs TRBV7-9 and TRBJ1-2; no clear D gene. V was pared by 1 base and J by 5 bases, with 8 bases between. This CDR3 region has 13 residues. Looked up from germline, CDR1 is SEHNR and CDR2 is FQNEAQ (reference sequence). CDR3 residues: CASSLGGGYGYTF. The CDR3 DNA follows: TGTGCCAGCAGCTTAGGGGGAGGTTATGGCTACACCTTC.

The V gene is TRBV18, the J gene TRBJ1-1; D is uncertain. Germline V gene sequence: CDR1 KGHSH, CDR2 LQKENI. Trimming left V 0 bases short and J 7 bases short, with 15 bases between. The CDR3 covers 15 residues. CDR3 in DNA: TGTGCCAGCTCACCACCGTCGATCCCCGGTGGTGAAGCTTTCTTT. This translates into CASSPPSIPGGEAFF.

The rearrangement uses TRBV7-2 and TRBJ1-3; maybe TRBD1 (5 bases). The ends were cut back, 6 bases at V and 8 bases at J, with 14 bases in the middle. Germline values: CDR1 SGHTA, CDR2 FQGNSA. This CDR3 is built from 13 residues. The CDR3 DNA sequence: TGTGCCAGCAGACTAAGGGGTACAGACACCATATATTTT. It codes for CASRLRGTDTIYF.

This clone was detected once. J is TRBJ2-7 and V is TRBV3-1 (or the pseudogene TRBV3-2); TRBD1 agrees at 11 bases. The V gene end was trimmed by 3 bases and the J gene end by 5 bases; junction bases not matched to a gene: 18. The CDR3 consists of 19 residues. CDR1 is LGHDT, CDR2 YNNKEL, per germline (reference sequence). In DNA form, the CDR3 reads TGTGCCAGCAGCCATGGACTCAGCGGGACAGGGGGAAGTAACGACGAGCAGTACTTC. Translated, it gives CASSHGLSGTGGSNDEQYF.

This clone was seen a handful of times. This chain joins TRBV3-1 (or the pseudogene TRBV3-2) and TRBJ2-6; D is uncertain. V was shortened by 4 bases and J by 6 bases, with 4 bases between the two germline ends. Per the germline V gene, CDR1 is LGHDT and CDR2 is YNNKEL (reference sequence). This CDR3 has 12 amino acids. The CDR3 coding sequence is TGTGCCAGCAGCCCTACGGCCAACGTCCTGACTTTC. Translating it yields CASSPTANVLTF.

This sequence joins TRBV7-9 and TRBJ2-7, with D tentatively TRBD2 (5 bases). V was cut by 1 base and J by 0 bases, with 13 bases left in between. Germline V gene lookup returns CDR1 SEHNR and CDR2 FQNEAQ (reference sequence). The CDR3 totals 16 residues. Written as DNA, the CDR3 is TGTGCCAGCAGCTTAGGTGGGAGCCCAAGCTCCTACGAGCAGTACTTC. It yields the protein CASSLGGSPSSYEQYF.

The DNA for the CDR3 is TGTGCCAGCGGGGTCGACAGGGGGACCTCTGGGGCCAACGTCCTGACTTTC. Residues: CASGVDRGTSGANVLTF. The chain links TRBV7-9 to TRBJ2-6; 9 bases line up with TRBD1. The ends lost 8 bases at V and 0 bases at J; junction bases unmatched: 8. Per the germline V gene, CDR1 is SEHNR and CDR2 is FQNEAQ (reference sequence). This CDR3 has 17 residues.

This clone was found once. V gene TRBV18 combines with J gene TRBJ2-5, with unresolved D. The CDR3 is 14 residues long. The V gene lost 0 bases and the J gene lost 1 base, with 6 bases spanning the gap. Germline V gives CDR1 KGHSH, CDR2 LQKENI. CDR3 residues: CASSPPSLQETQYF. The CDR3 DNA reads TGTGCCAGCTCACCACCCTCCCTCCAAGAGACCCAGTACTTC.

The chain has TRBV2 and TRBJ2-3; D gene unclear. The CDR3 contains 14 residues. The germline V and J ends were trimmed by 8 bases and 1 base, with 13 bases remaining between them. Germline CDR1 and CDR2: SNHLY and FYNNEI. CDR3 sequence reads: CASSIFQGTDTQYF. The CDR3 DNA follows: TGTGCCAGCTCTATCTTCCAGGGCACAGATACGCAGTATTTT.

CDR3 sequence: CATSGAGTSTSNEQFF. CDR3 sequence (DNA): TGTGCCACCAGTGGAGCAGGGACAAGTACGAGTAATGAGCAGTTCTTC. V gene TRBV24-1 combines with J gene TRBJ2-1; a possible D gene is TRBD1 (6 bases). Germline V lookup: CDR1 KGHDR, CDR2 SFDVKD. The CDR3 spans 16 residues. Trimming left V 5 bases short and J 7 bases short, with 20 bases between.

This rearrangement joins TRBV5-4 to TRBJ2-5; D possibly corresponds to TRBD1 (5 bases). V lost 1 base and J lost 3, with 7 bases in between. This CDR3 spans 13 amino acids. Germline values: CDR1 SGHNT, CDR2 YYREEE (reference sequence). This CDR3 is CASSLPGKETQYF. The CDR3 DNA is TGTGCCAGCAGCTTGCCAGGGAAAGAGACCCAGTACTTC.

This clone occurred a few times. The chain recombines TRBV5-1 with TRBJ2-2; D is unclear. The CDR3 sequence is 14 residues long. V was trimmed by 0 bases and J by 4 bases, leaving 7 bases between them. In germline, CDR1 is SGHRS, CDR2 YFSETQ. The CDR3 nucleotides read TGCGCCAGCAGCTTGGAGCTTCTCACCGGGGAGCTGTTTTTT. This translates into CASSLELLTGELFF.

This sequence joins TRBV7-2 and TRBJ2-5, with 8 nucleotides matching TRBD1. The CDR3 length is 15 residues. CDR1 and CDR2 from the germline V gene are SGHTA and FQGNSA. The J segment lost 9 bases and the V segment lost 5 bases, leaving 14 bases of the junction unmatched. The CDR3 DNA reads as TGTGCCAGCAGCCCCCGAAGCCGACTGACAGGGGCCCAGTACTTC. Protein sequence: CASSPRSRLTGAQYF. Supplemented by reference TRBV7-2 and TRBJ2-5, the full variable domain reads GAGVSQSPSNKVTEKGKDVELRCDPISGHTALYWYRQSLGQGLEFLIYFQGNSAPDKSGLPSDRFSAERTGGSVSTLTIQRTQQEDSAVYLCASSPRSRLTGAQYFGPGTRLLVL.

This clone appeared a few times. The V and J genes are TRBV28 and TRBJ1-1; no clear D. Trimming removed 3 bases at V and 1 base at J, with 21 bases between. CDR1 and CDR2 (germline): MDHEN, SYDVKM. This CDR3 has 18 residues. The CDR3 nucleotides are TGTGCCAGCAGTTTGTTCGCGGGGTTCCCCGCTAAGAACACTGAAGCTTTCTTT. The encoded protein is CASSLFAGFPAKNTEAFF.

The V and J genes are TRBV24-1 and TRBJ2-7; TRBD1 matches at 9 bases. CDR1 KGHDR and CDR2 SFDVKD come from the germline V gene. The junction had 6 bases not matched to a gene; V was cut back by 4 bases and J by 3 bases. CDR3 length equals 15 residues. The CDR3 here is CATSDMGQGRYEQYF. The CDR3 DNA reads as TGTGCCACCAGTGACATGGGACAGGGTCGCTACGAGCAGTACTTC.